Presented here are 10 T cell receptor beta chains from one specimen sequenced in a study of T cell responses to AZD1222 COVID-19 vaccine. Produced via immunoSEQ multiplex PCR; TCRdb's table is partial and in-frame only. This table has about 130,000 clones, 90% appearing once. The source material was peripheral blood, sampled on day 0 of MenACWY control vaccination. Receptor source: an adult in good health.

The rearrangement uses TRBV5-1 and TRBJ2-2; TRBD1 matches 11 bases. Germline V lookup: CDR1 SGHRS, CDR2 YFSETQ. This CDR3 has 16 residues. After removal of 3 bases from V and 3 bases from J, the junction contained 4 bases not matched to a gene. In nucleotides, the CDR3 is TGCGCCAGCAGCTACCGGGACAGGGGGGACACCGGGGAGCTGTTTTTT. Protein product: CASSYRDRGDTGELFF.

The chain recombines TRBV23-1 with TRBJ1-5; D is unclear. TRBV23-1 is flagged as an ORF with uncertain function. Trimming shortened V by 0 bases and J by 0 bases, and 12 bases separated the two germline ends. This CDR3 is built from 17 residues. The CDR3 loop reads CASSQSRGVHSNQPQHF. The CDR3 coding sequence is TGCGCCAGCAGTCAATCGAGAGGCGTTCATAGCAATCAGCCCCAGCATTTT.

The V gene is TRBV18, the J gene TRBJ2-7; maybe TRBD2 (6 bases). Germline V gene sequence: CDR1 KGHSH, CDR2 LQKENI. V was cut by 3 bases and J by 7 bases, with 10 bases left in between. CDR3 size: 12 residues. The CDR3 DNA is TGTGCCAGCTCACCGGAGGCGGGGGAGCAGTACTTC. It translates to CASSPEAGEQYF.

The genes are TRBV5-4 and TRBJ2-7; D possibly matches TRBD1 or TRBD2 (5 bases each). Germline V gene data show CDR1 as SGHNT and CDR2 as YYREEE (reference sequence). This CDR3 region has 14 residues. Trimming pared 2 bases from V and 2 bases from J, leaving 11 bases between. The CDR3 protein is CASSFTGAPYEQYF. CDR3 nucleotide sequence: TGTGCCAGCAGCTTCACCGGGGCCCCCTACGAGCAGTACTTC.

The chain links TRBV2 to TRBJ2-1; D perhaps matches TRBD1 (6 bases). The V end was cut by 4 bases, the J end by 7 bases, with 8 bases between. The germline gives CDR1 SNHLY, CDR2 FYNNEI. The CDR3 runs to 12 residues. The CDR3: CASSVQGNEQFF. The CDR3 region has the DNA TGTGCCAGCAGTGTACAGGGTAATGAGCAGTTCTTC.

The chain recombines TRBV7-3 with TRBJ2-3, with a tentative D call TRBD2 (5 bases). V dropped 5 bases and J dropped 1 base, with 13 bases sitting between them. This CDR3 contains 15 residues. The germline V gene has CDR1 SGHTA and CDR2 FQGTGA. CDR3: CASSPTLAGTDTQYF. The DNA for the CDR3 is TGTGCCAGCAGCCCAACCCTAGCAGGCACAGATACGCAGTATTTT.

The gene calls are TRBV19 and TRBJ2-7, with TRBD1 matching over 10 bases. This CDR3 comprises 14 residues. With 5 bases clipped from V and 7 bases from J, the junction kept 8 bases outside the gene matches. Germline-derived CDR1 and CDR2 are LNHDA and SQIVND (reference sequence). CDR3 protein: CASSPGTGAWEQYF. In nucleotides, the CDR3 is TGTGCCAGTAGTCCCGGGACAGGGGCTTGGGAGCAGTACTTC.

V usage is TRBV12-3 or TRBV12-4 and J usage is TRBJ1-2; unclear D gene. The V and J ends lost 4 bases and 8 bases respectively, with 8 bases between them. The CDR3 runs 11 residues. DNA of the CDR3: TGTGCCAGCAGTTCCCGCCTGGGCTACACCTTC. This codes for CASSSRLGYTF.

In this sample, this clone turned up a few times. The chain has TRBV4-1 and TRBJ1-5, with TRBD1 as a possible D gene (5 bases). Per germline, CDR1 MGHRA and CDR2 YSYEKL. CDR3 length equals 15 residues. With 4 bases removed from V and 7 bases from J, the gap between germline ends came to 17 bases. CDR3 in amino acids: CASSPMGGREQPQHF. CDR3 DNA: TGCGCCAGCAGCCCTATGGGGGGGAGAGAGCAGCCCCAGCATTTT.

The chain carries TRBV28 and TRBJ1-4; perhaps TRBD1 as D (5 bases). Germline V gene data show CDR1 as MDHEN and CDR2 as SYDVKM. There are 17 residues in the CDR3. V lost 2 bases and J lost 0, with 13 bases in between. CDR3 nucleotides: TGTGCCAGCAGTTTAGCGGGGGTCCCTACAACTAATGAAAAACTGTTTTTT. This gives the protein CASSLAGVPTTNEKLFF.